These 6 T cell receptor beta chains were sequenced from one sample in a study of monozygotic twins with inflammatory bowel disease. TCRdb re-called the 5' RACE reads and gives one entry per CDR3 protein, without DNA. The sample has hundreds of thousands of distinct CDR3 sequences; the top ten hold less than 6.5%. Specimen: blood. The receptors derive from a human donor with ulcerative colitis or Crohn's disease, or a healthy co-twin of an affected twin (not recorded which).

This chain connects TRBV24-1 to TRBJ2-3; TCRdb's D gene call, TRBD1, goes unchecked for lack of DNA. Germline V gene data show CDR1 as KGHDR and CDR2 as SFDVKD. The CDR3 loop spans 14 amino acids. This chain's CDR3 is CTTSRAGATDTQYF.

This chain joins TRBV6-2 or TRBV6-3 and TRBJ2-1; TCRdb calls TRBD2, which cannot be checked without DNA. This CDR3 spans 15 amino acids. Germline loops: CDR1 MNHEY, CDR2 SVGEGT. The CDR3 is CASTQGQSSYNEQFF.

V and J are TRBV7-9 and TRBJ2-7. Germline V gives CDR1 SEHNR, CDR2 FQNEAQ (reference sequence). This CDR3 contains 14 residues. The CDR3 sequence is CASSLTGLPHEQYF.

V gene TRBV6-5 combines with J gene TRBJ1-4; TCRdb returns TRBD1, unconfirmable since there is no DNA. The CDR3 has 17 amino acids. Germline V gene lookup returns CDR1 MNHEY and CDR2 SVGAGI. CDR3 protein: CASSYTSRGALNEKLFF.

The chain couples TRBV10-1 to TRBJ2-5; the D gene TCRdb calls, TRBD1, cannot be checked with no DNA. The germline CDR1 and CDR2 sequences are WNHNN and SYGVQD (reference sequence). The CDR3 extends over 14 amino acids. CDR3 protein: CASSRSGTQETQYF.

The chain recombines TRBV29-1 with TRBJ2-3. The CDR3 consists of 14 residues. Germline CDR1 SQVTM, CDR2 ANQGSEA. CDR3 sequence: CSVDPHKRTDTQYF.